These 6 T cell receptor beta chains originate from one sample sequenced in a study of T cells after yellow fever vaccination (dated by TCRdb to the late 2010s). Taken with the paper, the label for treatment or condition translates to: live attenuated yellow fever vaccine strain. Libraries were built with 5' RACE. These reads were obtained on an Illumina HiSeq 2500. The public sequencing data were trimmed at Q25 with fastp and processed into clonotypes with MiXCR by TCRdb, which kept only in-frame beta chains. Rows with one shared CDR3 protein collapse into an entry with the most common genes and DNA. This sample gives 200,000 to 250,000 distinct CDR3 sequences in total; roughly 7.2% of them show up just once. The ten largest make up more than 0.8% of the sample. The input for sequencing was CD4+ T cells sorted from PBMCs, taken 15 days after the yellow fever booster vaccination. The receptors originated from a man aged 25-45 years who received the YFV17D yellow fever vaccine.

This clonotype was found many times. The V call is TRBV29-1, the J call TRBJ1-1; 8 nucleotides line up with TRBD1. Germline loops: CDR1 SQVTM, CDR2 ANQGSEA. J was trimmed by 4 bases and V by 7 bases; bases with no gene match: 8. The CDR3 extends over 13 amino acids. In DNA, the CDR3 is TGCAGCGCCACAGGGGGGATGTTCACTGAAGCTTTCTTT. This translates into CSATGGMFTEAFF. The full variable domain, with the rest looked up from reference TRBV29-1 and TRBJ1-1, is SAVISQKPSRDICQRGTSLTIQCQVDSQVTMMFWYRQQPGQSLTLIATANQGSEATYESGFVIDKFPISRPNLTFSTLTVSNMSPEDSSIYLCSATGGMFTEAFFGQGTRLTVV.

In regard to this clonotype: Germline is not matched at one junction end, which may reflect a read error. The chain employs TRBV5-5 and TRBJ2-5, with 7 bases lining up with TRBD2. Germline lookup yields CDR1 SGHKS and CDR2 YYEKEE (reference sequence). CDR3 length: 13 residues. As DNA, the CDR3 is TGTGCCAGCACCCGGGGGGTCGGGGAGAACCAGTACTTC. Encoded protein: CASTRGVGENQYF.

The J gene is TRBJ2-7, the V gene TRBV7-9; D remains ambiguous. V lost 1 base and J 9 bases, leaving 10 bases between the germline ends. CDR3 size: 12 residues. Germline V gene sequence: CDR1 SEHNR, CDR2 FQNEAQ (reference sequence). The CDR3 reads CASSLGNGSQYF. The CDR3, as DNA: TGTGCCAGCAGCTTAGGGAACGGATCGCAGTACTTC.

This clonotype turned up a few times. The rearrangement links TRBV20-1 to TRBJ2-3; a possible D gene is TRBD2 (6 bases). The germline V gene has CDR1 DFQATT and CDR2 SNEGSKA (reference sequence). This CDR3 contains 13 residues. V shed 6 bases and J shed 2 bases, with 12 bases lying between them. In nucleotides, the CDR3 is TGCAGTGCGGACCGGGACTTCACAGATACGCAGTATTTT. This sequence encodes CSADRDFTDTQYF.

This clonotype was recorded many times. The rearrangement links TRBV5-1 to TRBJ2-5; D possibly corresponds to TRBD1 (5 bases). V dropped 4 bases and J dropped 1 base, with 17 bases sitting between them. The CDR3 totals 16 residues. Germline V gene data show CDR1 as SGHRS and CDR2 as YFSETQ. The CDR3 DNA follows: TGCGCCAGCAGCCAAAAACGACAGAGACTCCAAGAGACCCAGTACTTC. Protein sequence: CASSQKRQRLQETQYF.

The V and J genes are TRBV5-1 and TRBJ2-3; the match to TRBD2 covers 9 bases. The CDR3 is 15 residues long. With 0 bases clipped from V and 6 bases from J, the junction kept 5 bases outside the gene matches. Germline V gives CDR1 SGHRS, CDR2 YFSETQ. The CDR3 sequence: CASSLEVAGADTQYF. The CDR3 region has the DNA TGCGCCAGCAGCTTGGAGGTAGCGGGAGCGGATACGCAGTATTTT.